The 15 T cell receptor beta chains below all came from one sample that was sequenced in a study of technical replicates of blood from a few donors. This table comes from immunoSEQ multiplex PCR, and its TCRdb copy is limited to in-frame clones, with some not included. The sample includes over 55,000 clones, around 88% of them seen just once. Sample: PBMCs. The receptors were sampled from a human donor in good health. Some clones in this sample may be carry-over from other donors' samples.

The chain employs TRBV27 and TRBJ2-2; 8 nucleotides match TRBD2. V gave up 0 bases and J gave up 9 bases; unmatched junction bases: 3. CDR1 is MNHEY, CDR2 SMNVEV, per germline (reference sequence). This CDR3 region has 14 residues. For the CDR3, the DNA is TGTGCCAGCAGTTTATCGCGGGGGGCACGGGAGCTGTTTTTT. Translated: CASSLSRGARELFF.

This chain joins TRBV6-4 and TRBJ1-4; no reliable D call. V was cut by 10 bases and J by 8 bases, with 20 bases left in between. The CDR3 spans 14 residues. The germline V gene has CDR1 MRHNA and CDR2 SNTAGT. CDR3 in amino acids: CAIDNSQPGEKLFF. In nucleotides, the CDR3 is TGTGCCATCGACAATTCTCAGCCGGGGGAAAAACTGTTTTTT.

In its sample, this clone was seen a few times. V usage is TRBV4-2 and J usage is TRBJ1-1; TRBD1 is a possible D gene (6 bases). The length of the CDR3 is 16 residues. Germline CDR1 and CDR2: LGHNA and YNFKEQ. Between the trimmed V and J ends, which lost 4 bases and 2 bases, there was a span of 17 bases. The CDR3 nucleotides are TGTGCCAGCAGCCCCATTCTGACAGGCGCCAACACTGAAGCTTTCTTT. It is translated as CASSPILTGANTEAFF.

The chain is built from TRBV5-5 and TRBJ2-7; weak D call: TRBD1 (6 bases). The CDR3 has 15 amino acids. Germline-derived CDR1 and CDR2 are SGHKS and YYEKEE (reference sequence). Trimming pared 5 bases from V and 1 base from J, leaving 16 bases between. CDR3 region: CASSTSGAASYEQYF. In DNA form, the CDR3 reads TGTGCCAGCAGTACCTCAGGGGCAGCGTCCTACGAGCAGTACTTC. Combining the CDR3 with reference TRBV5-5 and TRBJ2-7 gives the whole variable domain DAGVTQSPTHLIKTRGQQVTLRCSPISGHKSVSWYQQVLGQGPQFIFQYYEKEERGRGNFPDRFSARQFPNYSSELNVNALLLGDSALYLCASSTSGAASYEQYFGPGTRLTVT.

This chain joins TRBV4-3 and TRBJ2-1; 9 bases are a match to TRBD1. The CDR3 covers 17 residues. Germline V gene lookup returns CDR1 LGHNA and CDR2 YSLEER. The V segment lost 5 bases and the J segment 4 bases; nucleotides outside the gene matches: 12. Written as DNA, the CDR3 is TGCGCCAGCAGCGAAAGGACCGGGACAGGGCTTTACAATGAGCAGTTCTTC. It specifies CASSERTGTGLYNEQFF.

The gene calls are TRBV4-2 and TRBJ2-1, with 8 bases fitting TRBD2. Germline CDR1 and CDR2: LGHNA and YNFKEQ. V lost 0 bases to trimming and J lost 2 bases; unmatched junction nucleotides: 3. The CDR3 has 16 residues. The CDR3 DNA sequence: TGTGCCAGCAGCCAAGAGGTCGGGGGGGCCTACAATGAGCAGTTCTTC. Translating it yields CASSQEVGGAYNEQFF.

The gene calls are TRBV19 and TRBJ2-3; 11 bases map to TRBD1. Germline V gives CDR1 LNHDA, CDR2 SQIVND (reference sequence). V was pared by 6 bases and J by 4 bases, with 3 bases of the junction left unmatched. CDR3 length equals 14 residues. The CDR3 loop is CASSGQGAADTQYF. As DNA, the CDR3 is TGTGCCAGTAGCGGACAGGGGGCAGCAGATACGCAGTATTTT. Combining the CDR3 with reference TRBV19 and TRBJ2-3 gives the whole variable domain DGGITQSPKYLFRKEGQNVTLSCEQNLNHDAMYWYRQDPGQGLRLIYYSQIVNDFQKGDIAEGYSVSREKKESFPLTVTSAQKNPTAFYLCASSGQGAADTQYFGPGTRLTVL.

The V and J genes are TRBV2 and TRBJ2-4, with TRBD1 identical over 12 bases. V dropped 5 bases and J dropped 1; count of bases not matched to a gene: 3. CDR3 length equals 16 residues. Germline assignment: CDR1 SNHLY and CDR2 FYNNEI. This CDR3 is CASSRDRGLAKNIQYF. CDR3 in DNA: TGTGCCAGCAGTCGGGACAGGGGGCTTGCCAAAAACATTCAGTACTTC.

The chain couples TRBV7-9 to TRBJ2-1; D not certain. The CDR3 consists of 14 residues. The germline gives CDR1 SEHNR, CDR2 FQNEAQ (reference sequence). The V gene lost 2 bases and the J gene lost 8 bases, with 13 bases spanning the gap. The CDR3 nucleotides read TGTGCCAGCAGCTTAAGTCTGTCCCGCGATGAGCAGTTCTTC. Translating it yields CASSLSLSRDEQFF.

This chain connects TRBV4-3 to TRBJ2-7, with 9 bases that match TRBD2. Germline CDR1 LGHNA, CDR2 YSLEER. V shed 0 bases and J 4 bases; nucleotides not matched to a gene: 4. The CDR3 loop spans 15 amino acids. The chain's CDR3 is CASSQDLAGNYEQYF. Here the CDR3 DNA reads TGCGCCAGCAGCCAAGATCTAGCGGGAAATTACGAGCAGTACTTC.

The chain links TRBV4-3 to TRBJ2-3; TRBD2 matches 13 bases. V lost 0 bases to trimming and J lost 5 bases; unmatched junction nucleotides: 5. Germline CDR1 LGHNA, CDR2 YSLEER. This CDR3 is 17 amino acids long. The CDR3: CASSQDTSGGALDTQYF. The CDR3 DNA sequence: TGCGCCAGCAGCCAAGATACTAGCGGGGGGGCCTTAGATACGCAGTATTTT.

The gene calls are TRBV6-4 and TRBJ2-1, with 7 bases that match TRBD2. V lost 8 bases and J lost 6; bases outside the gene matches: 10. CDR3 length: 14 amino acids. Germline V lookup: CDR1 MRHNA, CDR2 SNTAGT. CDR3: CASAPLAQGNEQFF. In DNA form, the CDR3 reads TGTGCCAGCGCTCCACTAGCGCAGGGCAATGAGCAGTTCTTC.

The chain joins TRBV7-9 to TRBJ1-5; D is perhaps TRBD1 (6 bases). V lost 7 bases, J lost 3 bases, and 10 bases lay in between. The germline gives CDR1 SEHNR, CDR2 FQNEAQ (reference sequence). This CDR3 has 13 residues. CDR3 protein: CASTEGDNQPQHF. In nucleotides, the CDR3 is TGTGCCAGCACCGAGGGGGACAATCAGCCCCAGCATTTT. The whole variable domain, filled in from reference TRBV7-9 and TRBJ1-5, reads DTGVSQNPRHKITKRGQNVTFRCDPISEHNRLYWYRQTLGQGPEFLTYFQNEAQLEKSRLLSDRFSAERPKGSFSTLEIQRTEQGDSAMYLCASTEGDNQPQHFGDGTRLSIL.

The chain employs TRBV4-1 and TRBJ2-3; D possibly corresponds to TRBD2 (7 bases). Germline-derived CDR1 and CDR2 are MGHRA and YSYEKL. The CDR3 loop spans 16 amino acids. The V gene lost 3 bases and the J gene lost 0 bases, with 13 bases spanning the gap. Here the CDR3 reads CASSHLGGGSTDTQYF. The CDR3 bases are TGCGCCAGCAGCCACTTAGGGGGAGGGAGCACAGATACGCAGTATTTT.

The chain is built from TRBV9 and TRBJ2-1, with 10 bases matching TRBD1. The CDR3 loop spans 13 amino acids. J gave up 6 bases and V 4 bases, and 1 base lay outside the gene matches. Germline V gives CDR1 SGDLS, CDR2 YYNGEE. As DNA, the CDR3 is TGTGCCAGCAGCCGGACAGGGGGCAATGAGCAGTTCTTC. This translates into CASSRTGGNEQFF.